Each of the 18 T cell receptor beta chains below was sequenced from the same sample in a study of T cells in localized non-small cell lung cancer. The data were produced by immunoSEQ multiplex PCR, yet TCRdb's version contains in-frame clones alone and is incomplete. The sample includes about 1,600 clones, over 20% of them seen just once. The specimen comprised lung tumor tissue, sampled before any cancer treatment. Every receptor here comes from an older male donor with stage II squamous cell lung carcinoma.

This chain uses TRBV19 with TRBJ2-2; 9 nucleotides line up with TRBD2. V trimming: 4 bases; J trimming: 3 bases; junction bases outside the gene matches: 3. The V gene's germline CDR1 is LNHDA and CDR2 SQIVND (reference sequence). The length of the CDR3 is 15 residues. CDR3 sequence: CASSKRGEDTGELFF. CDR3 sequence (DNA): TGTGCCAGTAGTAAGCGGGGGGAAGACACCGGGGAGCTGTTTTTT.

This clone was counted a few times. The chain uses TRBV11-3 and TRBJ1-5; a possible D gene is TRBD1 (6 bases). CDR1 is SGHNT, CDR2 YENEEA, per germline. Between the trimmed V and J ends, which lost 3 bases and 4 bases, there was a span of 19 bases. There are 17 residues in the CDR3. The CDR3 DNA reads TGTGCCAGCAGCTTGGGGGGCGGGCAGGGCGGAAATCAGCCCCAGCATTTT. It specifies CASSLGGGQGGNQPQHF.

As DNA, the CDR3 is TGTGCCAGCAGATGGGGACAGTTAAGCTACGAGCAGTACTTC. Translated: CASRWGQLSYEQYF. The chain carries TRBV6-8 and TRBJ2-7; 7 bases line up with TRBD1. V shed 6 bases, J shed 3 bases, and the junction held 8 bases outside the gene matches. Germline CDR1 MNHGY, CDR2 SAAAGT. This CDR3 spans 14 amino acids.

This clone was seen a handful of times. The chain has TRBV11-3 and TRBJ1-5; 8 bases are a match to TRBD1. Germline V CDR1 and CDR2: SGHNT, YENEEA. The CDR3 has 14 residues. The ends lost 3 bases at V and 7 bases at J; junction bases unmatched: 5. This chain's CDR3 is CASSFGQGGQPQHF. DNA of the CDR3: TGTGCCAGCAGCTTCGGACAGGGAGGCCAGCCCCAGCATTTT.

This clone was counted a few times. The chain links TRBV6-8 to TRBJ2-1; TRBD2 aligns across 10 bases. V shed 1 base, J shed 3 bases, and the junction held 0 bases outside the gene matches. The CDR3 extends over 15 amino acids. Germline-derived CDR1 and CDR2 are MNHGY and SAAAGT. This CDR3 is CASSYWTSGYNEQFF. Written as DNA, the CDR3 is TGTGCCAGCAGTTACTGGACTAGCGGCTACAATGAGCAGTTCTTC.

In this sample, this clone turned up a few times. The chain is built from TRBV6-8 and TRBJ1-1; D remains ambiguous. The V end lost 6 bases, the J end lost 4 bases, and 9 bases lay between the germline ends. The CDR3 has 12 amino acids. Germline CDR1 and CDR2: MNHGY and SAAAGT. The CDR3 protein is CASSLRGTEAFF. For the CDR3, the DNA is TGTGCCAGCAGCCTTCGTGGCACTGAAGCTTTCTTT.

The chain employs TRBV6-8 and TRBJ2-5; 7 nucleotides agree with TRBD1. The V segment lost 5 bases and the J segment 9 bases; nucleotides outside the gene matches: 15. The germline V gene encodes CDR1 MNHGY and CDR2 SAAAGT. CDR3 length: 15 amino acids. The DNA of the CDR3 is TGTGCCAGCAGTCCGGGACAGCACCTCCGGGCGGCCCAGTACTTC. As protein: CASSPGQHLRAAQYF.

The CDR3 DNA sequence: TGTGCCAGCAATACTCAGGGGGGTAACTATGGCTACACCTTC. It is translated as CASNTQGGNYGYTF. This chain joins TRBV6-8 and TRBJ1-2, with TRBD1 matching over 7 bases. Germline values: CDR1 MNHGY, CDR2 SAAAGT. The V segment lost 7 bases and the J segment 1 base; nucleotides outside the gene matches: 6. The CDR3 consists of 14 residues.

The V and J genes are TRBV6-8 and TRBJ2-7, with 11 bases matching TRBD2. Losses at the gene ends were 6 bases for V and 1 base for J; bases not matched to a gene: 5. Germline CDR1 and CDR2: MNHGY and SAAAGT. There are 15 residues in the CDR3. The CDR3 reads CASRATSGGSYEQYF. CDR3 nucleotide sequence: TGTGCCAGCAGAGCAACTAGCGGGGGTTCCTACGAGCAGTACTTC.

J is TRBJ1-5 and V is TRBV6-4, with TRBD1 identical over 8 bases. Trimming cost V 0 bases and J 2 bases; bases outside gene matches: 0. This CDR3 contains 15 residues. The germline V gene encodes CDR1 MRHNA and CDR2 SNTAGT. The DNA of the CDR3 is TGTGCCAGCAGTGACTCGACAGGGGGCAATCAGCCCCAGCATTTT. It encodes CASSDSTGGNQPQHF.

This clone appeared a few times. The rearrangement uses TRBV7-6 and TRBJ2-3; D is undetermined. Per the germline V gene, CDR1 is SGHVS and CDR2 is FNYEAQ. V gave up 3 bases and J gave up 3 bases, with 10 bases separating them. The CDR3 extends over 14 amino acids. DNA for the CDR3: TGTGCCAGCAGCTTGGCGACCGGGACAGATACGCAGTATTTT. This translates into CASSLATGTDTQYF.

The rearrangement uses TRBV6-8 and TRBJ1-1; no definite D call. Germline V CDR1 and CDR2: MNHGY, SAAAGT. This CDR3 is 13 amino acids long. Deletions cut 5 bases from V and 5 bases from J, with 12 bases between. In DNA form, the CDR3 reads TGTGCCAGCAGTCTAATGACGGAGACTGAAGCTTTCTTT. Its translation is CASSLMTETEAFF.

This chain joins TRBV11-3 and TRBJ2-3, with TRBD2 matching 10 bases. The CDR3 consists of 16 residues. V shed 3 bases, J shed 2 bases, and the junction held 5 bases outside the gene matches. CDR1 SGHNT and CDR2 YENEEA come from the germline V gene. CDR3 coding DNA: TGTGCCAGCAGCTTGGGAGCGGGGGGGTACACAGATACGCAGTATTTT. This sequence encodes CASSLGAGGYTDTQYF.

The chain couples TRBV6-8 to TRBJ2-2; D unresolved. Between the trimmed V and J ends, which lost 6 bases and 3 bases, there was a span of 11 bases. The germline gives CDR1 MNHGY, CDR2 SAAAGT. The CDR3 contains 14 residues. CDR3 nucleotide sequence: TGTGCCAGCAGCCCTTTTGGGGACACCGGGGAGCTGTTTTTT. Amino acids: CASSPFGDTGELFF.

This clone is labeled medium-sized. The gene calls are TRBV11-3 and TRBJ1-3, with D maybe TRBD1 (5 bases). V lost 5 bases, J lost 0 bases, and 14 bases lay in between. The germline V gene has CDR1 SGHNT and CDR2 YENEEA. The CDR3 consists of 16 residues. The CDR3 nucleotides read TGTGCCAGCAGCCTGACGGGGACCCTCTCTGGAAACACCATATATTTT. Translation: CASSLTGTLSGNTIYF.

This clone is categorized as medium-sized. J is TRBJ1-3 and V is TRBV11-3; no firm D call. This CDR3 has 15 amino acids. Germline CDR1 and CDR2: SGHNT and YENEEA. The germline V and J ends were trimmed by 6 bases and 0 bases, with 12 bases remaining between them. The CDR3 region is CASSGEGLSGNTIYF. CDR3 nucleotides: TGTGCCAGCAGTGGGGAGGGCCTCTCTGGAAACACCATATATTTT. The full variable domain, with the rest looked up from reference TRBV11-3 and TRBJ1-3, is EAGVVQSPRYKIIEKKQPVAFWCNPISGHNTLYWYLQNLGQGPELLIRYENEEAVDDSQLPKDRFSAERLKGVDSTLKIQPAELGDSAVYLCASSGEGLSGNTIYFGEGSWLTVV.

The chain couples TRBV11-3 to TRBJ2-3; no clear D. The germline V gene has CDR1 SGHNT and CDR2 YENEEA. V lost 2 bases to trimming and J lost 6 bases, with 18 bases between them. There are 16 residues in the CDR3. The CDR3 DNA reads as TGTGCCAGCAGCTTAACGAGACTCGGTAACGGGGATACGCAGTATTTT. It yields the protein CASSLTRLGNGDTQYF.

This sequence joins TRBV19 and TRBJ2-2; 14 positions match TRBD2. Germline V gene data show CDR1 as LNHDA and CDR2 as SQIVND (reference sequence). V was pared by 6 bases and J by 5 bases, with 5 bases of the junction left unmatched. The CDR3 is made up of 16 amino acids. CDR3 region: CASRGLAGVVTGELFF. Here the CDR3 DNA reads TGTGCCAGTAGGGGACTAGCGGGGGTCGTGACCGGGGAGCTGTTTTTT. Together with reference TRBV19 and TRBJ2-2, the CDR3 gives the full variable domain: DGGITQSPKYLFRKEGQNVTLSCEQNLNHDAMYWYRQDPGQGLRLIYYSQIVNDFQKGDIAEGYSVSREKKESFPLTVTSAQKNPTAFYLCASRGLAGVVTGELFFGEGSRLTVL.